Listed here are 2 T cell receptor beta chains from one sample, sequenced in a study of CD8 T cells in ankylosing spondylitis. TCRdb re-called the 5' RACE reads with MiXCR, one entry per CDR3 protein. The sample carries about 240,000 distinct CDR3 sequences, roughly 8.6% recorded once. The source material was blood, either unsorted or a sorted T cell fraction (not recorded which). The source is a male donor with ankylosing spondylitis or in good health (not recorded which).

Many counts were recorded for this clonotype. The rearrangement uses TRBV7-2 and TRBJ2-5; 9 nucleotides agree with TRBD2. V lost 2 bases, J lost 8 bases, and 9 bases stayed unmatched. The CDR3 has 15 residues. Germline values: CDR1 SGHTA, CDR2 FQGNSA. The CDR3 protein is CASSLSGLASRTQYF. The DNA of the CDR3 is TGTGCCAGCAGCTTATCGGGACTAGCAAGTAGAACCCAGTACTTC.

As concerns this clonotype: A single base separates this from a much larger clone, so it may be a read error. CDR3 coding DNA: TGTGCCTGCACTCTAGGGAGTAGCACAGATACGCAGTATTTT. Encoded protein: CACTLGSSTDTQYF. The chain employs TRBV12-3 or TRBV12-4 and TRBJ2-3, with D possibly being TRBD2 (5 bases). This CDR3 is 14 amino acids long. With 11 bases removed from V and 0 bases from J, the gap between germline ends came to 15 bases.